One and the same sample provided the 9 T cell receptor beta chains below, sequenced in a study of T cells after yellow fever vaccination. From the 5' RACE reads, TCRdb called clonotypes with MiXCR, one entry per CDR3 protein. The sample has 170,000 or so distinct CDR3 sequences, about a tenth seen once. The sequencing here drew on CD8+ T cells sorted from PBMCs, taken 45 days after the yellow fever booster vaccination. Every receptor here comes from a man younger than 35 who received the YFV17D yellow fever vaccine.

This clonotype has at least ten counts. This chain uses TRBV6-2 or TRBV6-3 with TRBJ2-1; 8 nucleotides agree with TRBD2. Germline loops: CDR1 MNHEY, CDR2 SVGEGT. V shed 5 bases and J 4 bases; nucleotides not matched to a gene: 7. This CDR3 contains 15 residues. CDR3 loop: CASSEAGGDYNEQFF. In DNA form, the CDR3 reads TGTGCCAGCAGTGAGGCGGGGGGAGATTACAATGAGCAGTTCTTC.

The J gene is TRBJ2-1, the V gene TRBV10-3; TRBD2 matches 10 bases. Losses at the gene ends were 2 bases for V and 6 bases for J; bases not matched to a gene: 10. This CDR3 comprises 17 residues. In germline, CDR1 is ENHRY, CDR2 SYGVKD. The CDR3 protein is CAISELYTGTSVNEQFF. The CDR3 DNA sequence: TGTGCCATCAGTGAGCTCTATACCGGGACTAGCGTCAATGAGCAGTTCTTC.

There are a few counts of this clonotype. CDR3 sequence: CASMAAKNIQYF. In DNA form, the CDR3 reads TGTGCCAGCATGGCAGCCAAAAACATTCAGTACTTC. The chain couples TRBV11-2 to TRBJ2-4; no reliable D call. Germline V lookup: CDR1 SGHAT, CDR2 FQNNGV. CDR3 length equals 12 residues. Trimming removed 7 bases from V and 0 bases from J, with 4 bases in between.

This clonotype was detected a few times. The chain links TRBV7-7 to TRBJ2-7, with 12 bases lining up with TRBD1. V shed 5 bases and J 3 bases; nucleotides not matched to a gene: 5. This CDR3 has 15 amino acids. Germline CDR1 reads SSHAT; CDR2 reads FNYEAQ (reference sequence). CDR3 nucleotides: TGTGCCAGCAGCCCGGGACAGGGGGCGGTCTACGAGCAGTACTTC. Its protein product is CASSPGQGAVYEQYF.

The chain links TRBV27 to TRBJ2-7; weak D call: TRBD1 (6 bases). This CDR3 is built from 12 residues. CDR1 is MNHEY and CDR2 is SMNVEV in the germline V gene (reference sequence). Trimming stripped 4 bases from V and 4 bases from J, with 8 bases between. The CDR3 DNA is TGTGCCAGCAGTTCAGGGGCTTACGAGCAGTACTTC. This encodes CASSSGAYEQYF.

The genes are TRBV4-2 and TRBJ2-7; no definite D call. The germline CDR1 and CDR2 sequences are LGHNA and YNFKEQ. CDR3 length: 13 residues. V dropped 0 bases and J dropped 1 base, with 4 bases sitting between them. CDR3 sequence reads: CASSQDRSYEQYF. CDR3 DNA: TGTGCCAGCAGCCAAGATAGATCCTACGAGCAGTACTTC.

This clonotype showed up many times. The rearrangement links TRBV12-3 or TRBV12-4 to TRBJ2-3; maybe TRBD1 (6 bases). This CDR3 comprises 15 residues. V was trimmed by 11 bases and J by 6 bases, leaving 24 bases between them. As DNA, the CDR3 is TGTGCCGGAAGGGGGTCAGGGACCGTTTCGGATACGCAGTATTTT. Its protein product is CAGRGSGTVSDTQYF.

This clonotype was seen a handful of times. The chain combines TRBV30 with TRBJ2-2; 8 bases map to TRBD2. V was clipped by 2 bases and J by 6 bases; unmatched bases: 8. Germline loops: CDR1 GTSNPN, CDR2 SVGIG (reference sequence). CDR3 length: 15 residues. CDR3 sequence reads: CAWSYTRGGSGELFF. CDR3 nucleotide sequence: TGTGCCTGGAGTTACACCCGGGGGGGTTCCGGGGAGCTGTTTTTT.

The chain employs TRBV5-5 and TRBJ2-3; 9 positions match TRBD1. The J segment lost 5 bases and the V segment lost 4 bases, leaving 5 bases of the junction unmatched. The germline V gene has CDR1 SGHKS and CDR2 YYEKEE (reference sequence). The CDR3 covers 14 residues. For the CDR3, the DNA is TGTGCCAGCAGCCCACGGACAGGGGTAGATACGCAGTATTTT. Encoded protein: CASSPRTGVDTQYF.